Listed below are T cell receptor beta chains from one sample, sequenced in a study of cytomegalovirus exposure and HLA in healthy donors. Clones were read by immunoSEQ multiplex PCR, and TCRdb kept only the in-frame ones, dropping some. This sample has 100,000 to 150,000 clones; around 82% occur once, and the top ten carry over 1.5%. The sample consisted of PBMCs. Source of these receptors: a boy aged 5-17 years in good health and CMV-seronegative. Both conserved end residues are part of each CDR3. The D gene is left open where the match is weak. Clone size is given for some rows only: seen once, a few or many times, or a class if the clone is expanded.

>TRBV15|TRBJ2-3|.|.
TGTGCCACCAGCAGAGATTGGGCTAGCGTCGGTGCAGATACGCAGTATTTT
CATSRDWASVGADTQYF
>TRBV2|TRBJ1-2|.|.
TGTGCCAGCAGTGATGGTGGCAGAAACAACTATGGCTACACCTTC
CASSDGGRNNYGYTF
>TRBV5-6|TRBJ2-3|.|TRBD2
TGTGCCAGCAGCTTGGGCGGGGGGGCCTGGGATACGCAGTATTTT
CASSLGGGAWDTQYF
>TRBV27|TRBJ1-5|.|TRBD1
TGTGCCAGCAGCAGTTTGGGACCGGGACAGGGGGTGAGGAATCAGCCCCAGCATTTT
CASSSLGPGQGVRNQPQHF
>TRBV7-3|TRBJ2-5|.|TRBD1
TGTGCCAGCAGCTCACAGGGGGCGCTGAGGTTACAAGAGACCCAGTACTTC
CASSSQGALRLQETQYF
>TRBV9|TRBJ2-5|.|.
TGTGCCAGCAGCCCCCCGTCGGGGACCCAGTACTTC
CASSPPSGTQYF
>TRBV7-2|TRBJ2-1|.|.
TGTGCCAGCAGCTTAGTTCATTCGCGGGACCTCTCCTACAATGAGCAGTTCTTC
CASSLVHSRDLSYNEQFF
>TRBV29-1|TRBJ2-5|.|TRBD2
TGCAGCGTTGATGGCTTTGGGACTAGCGGGAGCAGACTGAGACCCCACCAGTACTTC
CSVDGFGTSGSRLRPHQYF
>TRBV6-5|TRBJ2-1|.|TRBD2
TGTGCCAGCAGTTACCTAGCGGGGGATCCCAATGAGCAGTTCTTC
CASSYLAGDPNEQFF
>TRBV5-1|TRBJ2-3|once|TRBD2
TGCGCCAGCAGCGGGGGGGGACTAGCGAGTTCAGATACGCAGTATTTT
CASSGGGLASSDTQYF
>TRBV6-4|TRBJ2-1|.|TRBD2
TGTGCCAGCAGTGACTCTTCGGGACTAGCCTCTCGGGAGCAGTTCTTC
CASSDSSGLASREQFF
>TRBV7-8|TRBJ1-5|.|.
TGTGCCAGCAGCTTGTCTAATCAGCCCCAGCATTTT
CASSLSNQPQHF
>TRBV30|TRBJ2-7|.|.
TGTGCCTGGAGTGTACTGAGCGTCGGCGAGCAGTACTTC
CAWSVLSVGEQYF
>TRBV4-2|TRBJ2-4|.|.
TGTGCCAGCAGCCAAGCCCCGGCAGGAAACAAAAACATTCAGTACTTC
CASSQAPAGNKNIQYF
>TRBV5-1|TRBJ2-3|.|.
TGCGCCAGCAGCTTGGGGGAGGCTACAGATACGCAGTATTTT
CASSLGEATDTQYF
>TRBV2|TRBJ1-4|.|TRBD1
TGTGCCAGCAGTGTCTGGCAGGGGGTGCGAAAACTGTTTTTT
CASSVWQGVRKLFF
>TRBV4-3|TRBJ2-1|.|TRBD1
TGCGCCAGCAGCCAACACAGGGGCGATGAGCAGTTCTTC
CASSQHRGDEQFF
>TRBV4-1|TRBJ1-1|.|TRBD1
TGCGCCAGCAGCCAGGATGGGACAGGGCCAGAGGCTGAAGCTTTCTTT
CASSQDGTGPEAEAFF
>TRBV4-1|TRBJ1-1|few|.
TGCGCCAGCAGCCCTCTGGGGGGGAACACTGAAGCTTTCTTT
CASSPLGGNTEAFF
>TRBV15|TRBJ2-7|.|TRBD2
TGTGCCACCAGCAATCCGCTAGCGGGAGGCTACGAGCAGTACTTC
CATSNPLAGGYEQYF
>TRBV9|TRBJ2-2|.|TRBD1
TGTGCCAGCAGCGTTCTAGGACAGGGAAGAACCGGGGAGCTGTTTTTT
CASSVLGQGRTGELFF
>TRBV4-3|TRBJ1-3|.|.
TGCGCCAGCAGCCAAGTCAACACAGGCTCTGGAAACACCATATATTTT
CASSQVNTGSGNTIYF
>TRBV18|TRBJ1-5|few|TRBD1
TGTGCCAGCTCACTCGACAGGGGGCTCGATCAGCCCCAGCATTTT
CASSLDRGLDQPQHF
>TRBV7-9|TRBJ2-5|.|.
TGTGCCAGCAGCTCCGTAGCGCCCAGAGAGACCCAGTACTTC
CASSSVAPRETQYF
>TRBV2|TRBJ2-5|.|TRBD1
TGTGCCAGCAACAGGGGGTTCCAAGAGACCCAGTACTTC
CASNRGFQETQYF
>TRBV4-1|TRBJ1-3|.|.
TGCGCCAGCAGCCAAGACGCGGTGGGGGGAGACCGAGGCACCATATATTTT
CASSQDAVGGDRGTIYF